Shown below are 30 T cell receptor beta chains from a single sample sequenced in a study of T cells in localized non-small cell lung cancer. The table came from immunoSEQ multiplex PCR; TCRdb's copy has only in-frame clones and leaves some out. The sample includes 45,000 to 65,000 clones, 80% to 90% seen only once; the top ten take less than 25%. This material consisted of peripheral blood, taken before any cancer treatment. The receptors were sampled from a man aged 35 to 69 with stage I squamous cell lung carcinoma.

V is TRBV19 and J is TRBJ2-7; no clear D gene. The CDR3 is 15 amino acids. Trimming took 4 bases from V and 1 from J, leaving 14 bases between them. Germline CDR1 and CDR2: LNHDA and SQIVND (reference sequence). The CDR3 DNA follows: TGTGCCAGTAGTAGGGCCGGAGACTCTTCCTACGAGCAGTACTTC. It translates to CASSRAGDSSYEQYF.

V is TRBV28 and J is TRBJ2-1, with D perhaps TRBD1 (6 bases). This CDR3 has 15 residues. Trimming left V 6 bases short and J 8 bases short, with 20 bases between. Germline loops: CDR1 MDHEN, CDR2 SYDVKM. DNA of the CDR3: TGTGCCAGCAGCCCATTAGGTGAGGGGGTGGATGAGCAGTTCTTC. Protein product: CASSPLGEGVDEQFF.

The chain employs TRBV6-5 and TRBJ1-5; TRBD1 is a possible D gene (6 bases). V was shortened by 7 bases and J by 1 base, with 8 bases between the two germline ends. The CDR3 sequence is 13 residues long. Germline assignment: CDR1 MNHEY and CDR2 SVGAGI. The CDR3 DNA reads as TGTGCCAGCACCGGGACAAGCAATCAGCCCCAGCATTTT. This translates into CASTGTSNQPQHF.

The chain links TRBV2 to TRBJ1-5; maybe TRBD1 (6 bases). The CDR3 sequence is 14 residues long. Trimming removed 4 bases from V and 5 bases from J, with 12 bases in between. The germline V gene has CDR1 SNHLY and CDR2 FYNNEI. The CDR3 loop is CASSGGARYQPQHF. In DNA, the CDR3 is TGTGCCAGCAGTGGGGGGGCCCGATATCAGCCCCAGCATTTT. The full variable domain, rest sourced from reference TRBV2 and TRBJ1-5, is EPEVTQTPSHQVTQMGQEVILRCVPISNHLYFYWYRQILGQKVEFLVSFYNNEISEKSEIFDDQFSVERPDGSNFTLKIRSTKLEDSAMYFCASSGGARYQPQHFGDGTRLSIL.

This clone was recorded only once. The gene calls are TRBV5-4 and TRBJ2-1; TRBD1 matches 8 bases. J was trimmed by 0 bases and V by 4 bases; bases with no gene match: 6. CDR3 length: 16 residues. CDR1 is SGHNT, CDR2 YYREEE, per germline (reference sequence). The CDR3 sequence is CASSRPGGSSYNEQFF. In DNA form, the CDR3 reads TGTGCCAGCAGCCGCCCAGGGGGCAGCTCCTACAATGAGCAGTTCTTC. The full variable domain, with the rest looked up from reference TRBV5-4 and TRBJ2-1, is ETGVTQSPTHLIKTRGQQVTLRCSSQSGHNTVSWYQQALGQGPQFIFQYYREEENGRGNFPPRFSGLQFPNYSSELNVNALELDDSALYLCASSRPGGSSYNEQFFGPGTRLTVL.

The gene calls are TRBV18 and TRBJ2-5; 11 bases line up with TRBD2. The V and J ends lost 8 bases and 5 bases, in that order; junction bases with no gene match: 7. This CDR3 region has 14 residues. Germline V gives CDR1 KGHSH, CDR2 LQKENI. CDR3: CASGRLAGMETQYF. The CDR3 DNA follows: TGTGCCAGCGGCCGACTAGCGGGGATGGAGACCCAGTACTTC.

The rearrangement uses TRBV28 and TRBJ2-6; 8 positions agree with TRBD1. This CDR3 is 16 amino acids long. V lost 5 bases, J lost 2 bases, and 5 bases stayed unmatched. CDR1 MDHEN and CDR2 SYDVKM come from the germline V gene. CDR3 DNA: TGTGCCAGCAGTCTTCCGACAGGGGCTGGGGCCAACGTCCTGACTTTC. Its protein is CASSLPTGAGANVLTF.

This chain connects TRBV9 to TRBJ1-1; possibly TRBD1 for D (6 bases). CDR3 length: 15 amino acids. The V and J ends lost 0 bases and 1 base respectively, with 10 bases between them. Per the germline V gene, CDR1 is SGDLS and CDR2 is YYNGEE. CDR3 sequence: CASSVVQGQNTEAFF. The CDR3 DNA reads TGTGCCAGCAGCGTAGTCCAGGGGCAGAACACTGAAGCTTTCTTT.

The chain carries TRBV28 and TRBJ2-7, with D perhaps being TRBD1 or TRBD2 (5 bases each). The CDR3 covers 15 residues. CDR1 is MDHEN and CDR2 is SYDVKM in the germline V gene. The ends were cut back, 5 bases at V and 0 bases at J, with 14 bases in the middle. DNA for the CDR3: TGTGCCAGCAGTATCGCCGGGACCCTCTCCTACGAGCAGTACTTC. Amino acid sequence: CASSIAGTLSYEQYF. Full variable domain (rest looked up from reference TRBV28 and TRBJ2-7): DVKVTQSSRYLVKRTGEKVFLECVQDMDHENMFWYRQDPGLGLRLIYFSYDVKMKEKGDIPEGYSVSREKKERFSLILESASTNQTSMYLCASSIAGTLSYEQYFGPGTRLTVT.

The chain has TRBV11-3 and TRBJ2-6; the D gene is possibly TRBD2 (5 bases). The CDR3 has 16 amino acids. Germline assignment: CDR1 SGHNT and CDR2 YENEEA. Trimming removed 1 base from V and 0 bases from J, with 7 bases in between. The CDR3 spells CASSLGGSSGANVLTF. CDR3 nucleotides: TGTGCCAGCAGCTTAGGAGGGAGCTCTGGGGCCAACGTCCTGACTTTC.

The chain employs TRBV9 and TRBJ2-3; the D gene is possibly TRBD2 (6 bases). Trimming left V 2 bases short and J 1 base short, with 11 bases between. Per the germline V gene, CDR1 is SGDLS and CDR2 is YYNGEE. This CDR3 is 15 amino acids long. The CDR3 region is CASSVGGRGTDTQYF. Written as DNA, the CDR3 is TGTGCCAGCAGCGTGGGGGGACGGGGCACAGATACGCAGTATTTT.

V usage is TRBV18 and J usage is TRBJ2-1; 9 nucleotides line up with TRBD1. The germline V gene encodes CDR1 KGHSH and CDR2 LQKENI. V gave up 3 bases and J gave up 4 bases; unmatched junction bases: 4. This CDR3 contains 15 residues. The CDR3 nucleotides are TGTGCCAGCTCACCCCCGGGACAGGGTTACAATGAGCAGTTCTTC. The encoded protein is CASSPPGQGYNEQFF.

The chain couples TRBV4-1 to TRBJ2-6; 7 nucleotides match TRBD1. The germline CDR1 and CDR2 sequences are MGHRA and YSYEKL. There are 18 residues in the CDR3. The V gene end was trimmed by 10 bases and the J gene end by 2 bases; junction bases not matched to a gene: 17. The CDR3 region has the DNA TGCGCCATCCTTAGGGGGCCCGACAGGGCCCCTGGGGCCAACGTCCTGACTTTC. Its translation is CAILRGPDRAPGANVLTF.

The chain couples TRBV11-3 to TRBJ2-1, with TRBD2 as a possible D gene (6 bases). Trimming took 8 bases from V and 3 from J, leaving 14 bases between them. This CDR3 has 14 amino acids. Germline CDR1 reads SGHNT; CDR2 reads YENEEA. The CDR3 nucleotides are TGTGCCAGCGGACTCGGGAGTAACTACAATGAGCAGTTCTTC. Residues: CASGLGSNYNEQFF.

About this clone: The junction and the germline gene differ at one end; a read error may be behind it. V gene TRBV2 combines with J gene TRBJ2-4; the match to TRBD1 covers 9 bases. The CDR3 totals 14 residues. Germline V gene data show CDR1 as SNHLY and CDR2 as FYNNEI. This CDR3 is CASSLQGALVEKDF. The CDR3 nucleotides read TGTGCCAGCAGCTTACAGGGGGCGCTGGTAGAGAAGGACTTC.

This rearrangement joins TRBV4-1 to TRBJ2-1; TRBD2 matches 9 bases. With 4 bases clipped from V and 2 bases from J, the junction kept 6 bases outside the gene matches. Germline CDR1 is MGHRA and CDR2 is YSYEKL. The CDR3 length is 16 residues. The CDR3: CASSRSSGSAYNEQFF. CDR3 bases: TGCGCCAGCAGCCGAAGTAGCGGGAGCGCCTACAATGAGCAGTTCTTC.

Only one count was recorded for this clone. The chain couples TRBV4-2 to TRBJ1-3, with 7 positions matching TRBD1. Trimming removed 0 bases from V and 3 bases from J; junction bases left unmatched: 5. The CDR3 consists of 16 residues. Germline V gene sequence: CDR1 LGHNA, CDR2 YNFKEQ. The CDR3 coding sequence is TGTGCCAGCAGCCAAGAAATAGACAGGGTTGGAAACACCATATATTTT. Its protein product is CASSQEIDRVGNTIYF.

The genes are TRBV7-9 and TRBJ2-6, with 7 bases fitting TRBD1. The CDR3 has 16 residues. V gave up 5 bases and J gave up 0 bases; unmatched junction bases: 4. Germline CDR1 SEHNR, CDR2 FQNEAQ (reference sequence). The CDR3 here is CASSPRGRSGANVLTF. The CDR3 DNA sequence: TGTGCCAGCAGCCCTAGGGGGCGCTCTGGGGCCAACGTCCTGACTTTC.

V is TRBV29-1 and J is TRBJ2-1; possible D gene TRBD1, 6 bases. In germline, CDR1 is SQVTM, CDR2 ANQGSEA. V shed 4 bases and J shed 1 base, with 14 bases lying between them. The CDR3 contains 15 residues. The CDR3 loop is CSVVGATFSYNEQFF. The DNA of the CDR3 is TGCAGCGTTGTGGGGGCGACGTTTTCCTACAATGAGCAGTTCTTC.

CDR3 sequence (DNA): TGTGCCTGGAGTGTAGACGGACTACAAGAGACCCAGTACTTC. The encoded protein is CAWSVDGLQETQYF. V is TRBV30 and J is TRBJ2-5; weak D call: TRBD2 (6 bases). The CDR3 is 14 amino acids. Germline V gene data show CDR1 as GTSNPN and CDR2 as SVGIG (reference sequence). V was clipped by 0 bases and J by 2 bases, with 10 bases between them.

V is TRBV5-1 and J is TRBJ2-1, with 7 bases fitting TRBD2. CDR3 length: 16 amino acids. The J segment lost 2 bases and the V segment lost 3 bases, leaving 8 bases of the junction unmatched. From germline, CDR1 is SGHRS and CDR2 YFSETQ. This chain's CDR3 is CASSSGRAGAYNEQFF. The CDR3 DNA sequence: TGCGCCAGCAGCTCTGGACGGGCGGGAGCCTACAATGAGCAGTTCTTC.

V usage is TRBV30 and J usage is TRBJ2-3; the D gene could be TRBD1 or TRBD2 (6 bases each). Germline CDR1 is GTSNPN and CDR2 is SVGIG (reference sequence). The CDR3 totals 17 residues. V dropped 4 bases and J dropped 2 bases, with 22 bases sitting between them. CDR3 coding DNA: TGTGCCTGGATTGGCCAGGGTCGGGGGACAATCACAGATACGCAGTATTTT. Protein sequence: CAWIGQGRGTITDTQYF.

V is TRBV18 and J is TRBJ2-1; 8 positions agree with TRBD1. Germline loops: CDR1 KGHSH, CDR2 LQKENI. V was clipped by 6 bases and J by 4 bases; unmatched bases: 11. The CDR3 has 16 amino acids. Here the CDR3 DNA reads TGTGCCAGCTCCTACCTAAGGACAGGGACATACAATGAGCAGTTCTTC. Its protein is CASSYLRTGTYNEQFF.

The CDR3 loop is CASSDGVGNTEAFF. CDR3 DNA sequence: TGTGCCAGCAGCGACGGAGTAGGAAACACTGAAGCTTTCTTT. V and J are TRBV6-6 and TRBJ1-1; D gene unclear. Germline assignment: CDR1 MNHNY and CDR2 SVGAGI (reference sequence). The ends were cut back, 6 bases at V and 2 bases at J, with 13 bases in the middle. CDR3 size: 14 residues.

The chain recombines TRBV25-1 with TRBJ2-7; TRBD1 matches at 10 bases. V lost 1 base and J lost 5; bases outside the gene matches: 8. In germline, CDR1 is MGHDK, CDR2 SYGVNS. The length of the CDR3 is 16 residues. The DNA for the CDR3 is TGTGCCAGCAGTGAATTGGGGGGACAGGGGTCCCACGAGCAGTACTTC. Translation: CASSELGGQGSHEQYF.

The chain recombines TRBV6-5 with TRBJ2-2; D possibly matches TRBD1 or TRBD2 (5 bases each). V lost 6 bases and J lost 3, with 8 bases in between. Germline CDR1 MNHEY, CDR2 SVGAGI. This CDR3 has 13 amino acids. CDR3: CASRLGHTGELFF. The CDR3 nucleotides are TGTGCCAGCAGGCTGGGACACACCGGGGAGCTGTTTTTT.

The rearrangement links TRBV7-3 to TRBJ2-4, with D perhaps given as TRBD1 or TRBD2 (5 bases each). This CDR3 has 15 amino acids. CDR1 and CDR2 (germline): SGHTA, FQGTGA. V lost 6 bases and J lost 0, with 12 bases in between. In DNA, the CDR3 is TGTGCCAGCAGGGGACGGACGCTAGCCAAAAACATTCAGTACTTC. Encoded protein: CASRGRTLAKNIQYF.

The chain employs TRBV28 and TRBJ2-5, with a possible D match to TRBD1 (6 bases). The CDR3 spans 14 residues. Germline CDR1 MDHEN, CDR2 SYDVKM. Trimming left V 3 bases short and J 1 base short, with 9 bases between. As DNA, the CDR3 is TGTGCCAGCAGTTTCCAGGGGATCCAAGAGACCCAGTACTTC. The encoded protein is CASSFQGIQETQYF.

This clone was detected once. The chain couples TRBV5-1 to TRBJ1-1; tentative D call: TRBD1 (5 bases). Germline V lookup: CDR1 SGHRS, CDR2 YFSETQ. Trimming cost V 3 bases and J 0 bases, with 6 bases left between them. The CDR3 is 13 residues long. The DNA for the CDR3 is TGCGCCAGCAGCTCGGACATGAACACTGAAGCTTTCTTT. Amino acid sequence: CASSSDMNTEAFF.

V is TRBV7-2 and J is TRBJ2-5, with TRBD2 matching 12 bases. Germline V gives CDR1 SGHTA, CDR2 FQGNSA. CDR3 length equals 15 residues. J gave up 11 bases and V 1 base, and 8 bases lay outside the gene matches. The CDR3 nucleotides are TGTGCCAGCAGCTTAGGACTAGCGGGAGTGGAAGAGCAGTACTTC. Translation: CASSLGLAGVEEQYF.